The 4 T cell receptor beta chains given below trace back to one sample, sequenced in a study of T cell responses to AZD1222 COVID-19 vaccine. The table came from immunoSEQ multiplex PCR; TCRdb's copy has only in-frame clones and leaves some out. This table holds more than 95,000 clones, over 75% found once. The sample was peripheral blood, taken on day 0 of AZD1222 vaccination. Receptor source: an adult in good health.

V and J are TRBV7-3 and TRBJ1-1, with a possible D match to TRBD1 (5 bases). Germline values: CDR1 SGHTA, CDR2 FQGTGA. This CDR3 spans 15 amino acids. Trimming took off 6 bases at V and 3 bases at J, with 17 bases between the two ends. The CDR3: CASRAGGAMDTEAFF. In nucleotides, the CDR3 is TGTGCCAGCAGGGCGGGGGGAGCGATGGACACTGAAGCTTTCTTT.

Here the CDR3 DNA reads TGTGCCAGCAGTTTATCGATAACAGGGGACACTGAAGCTTTCTTT. This sequence encodes CASSLSITGDTEAFF. The chain uses TRBV27 and TRBJ1-1, with TRBD1 matching over 7 bases. Germline assignment: CDR1 MNHEY and CDR2 SMNVEV (reference sequence). The V segment lost 0 bases and the J segment 3 bases; nucleotides outside the gene matches: 4. This CDR3 comprises 15 residues.

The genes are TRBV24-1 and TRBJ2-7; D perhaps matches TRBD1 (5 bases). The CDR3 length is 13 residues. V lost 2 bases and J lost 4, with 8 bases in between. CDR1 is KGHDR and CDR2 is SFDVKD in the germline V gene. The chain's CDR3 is CATSDSDKYEQYF. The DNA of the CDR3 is TGTGCCACCAGTGATTCGGACAAGTACGAGCAGTACTTC.

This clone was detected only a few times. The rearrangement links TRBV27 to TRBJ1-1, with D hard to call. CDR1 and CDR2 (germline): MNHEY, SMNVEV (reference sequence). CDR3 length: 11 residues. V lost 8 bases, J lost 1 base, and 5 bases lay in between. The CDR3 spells CASVTNTEAFF. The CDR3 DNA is TGTGCCAGCGTTACGAACACTGAAGCTTTCTTT.